Below, one TCR beta chain is given with its context. This entry is derived from a study of cytomegalovirus exposure and HLA in healthy donors. Study background: Both the roughly 120 validation repertoires and the approximately 700 first-cohort repertoires used the same platform, as reported by a later analysis.

This table comes from immunoSEQ multiplex PCR, and its TCRdb copy is limited to in-frame clones, with some not included. The sample records 90,000 to 110,000 clones, about 88% being singletons. V was clipped by 8 bases and J by 7 bases, with 14 bases between them. CDR1 and CDR2 (germline): SGHNT, YENEEA. The CDR3 has 12 amino acids. This sequence was found in a woman aged 18-35 years in good health and CMV-seropositive. The source material was PBMCs. V and J are TRBV11-3 and TRBJ1-1; weak D call: TRBD1 (5 bases). CDR3 sequence reads: CASLAGLYEAFF. CDR3 nucleotide sequence: TGTGCCAGCTTGGCGGGACTCTATGAAGCTTTCTTT.